This T cell receptor beta chain stems from a study of T cell responses to AZD1222 COVID-19 vaccine. Study-level points and caveats: Repertoires were obtained solely post-peak T cell response. Baseline serostatus was positive in only a handful of AZD1222 recipients. Spike-specific TCRs gained breadth and depth after people received two AZD1222 doses.

Points on this clone: Its antigen is not known.

Profiled with immunoSEQ multiplex PCR; TCRdb holds only in-frame clones, not every one. Of tens of thousands of clones listed, about 82% are singletons. The sequence was collected from an adult who received the MenACWY meningococcal vaccine as a control. The sequenced sample was peripheral blood, obtained 28 days after the second dose of the MenACWY control vaccine.

CDR3: CASSLSLRSSYEQYF. The CDR3 nucleotides read TGTGCCAGTAGCCTAAGTTTGAGGAGCTCCTACGAGCAGTACTTC. V and J are TRBV19 and TRBJ2-7, with D unresolved. Per the germline V gene, CDR1 is LNHDA and CDR2 is SQIVND (reference sequence). The CDR3 is 15 amino acids. Trimming left V 6 bases short and J 0 bases short, with 15 bases between.